Listed here are 19 T cell receptor beta chains from one sample, sequenced in a study of cytomegalovirus exposure and HLA in healthy donors. This table comes from immunoSEQ multiplex PCR, and its TCRdb copy is limited to in-frame clones, with some not included. The table records 150,000 to 200,000 clones, about 82% of them present only once. The sequencing input was PBMCs. These receptors came from a woman younger than 30 in good health and CMV-seronegative.

The rearrangement uses TRBV4-2 and TRBJ2-5; D is ambiguous. This CDR3 spans 15 amino acids. V lost 0 bases, J lost 3 bases, and 11 bases lay in between. Germline CDR1 is LGHNA and CDR2 is YNFKEQ. In DNA, the CDR3 is TGTGCCAGCAGCCAAGATTGGCGAAGCGAAGAGACCCAGTACTTC. Amino acids: CASSQDWRSEETQYF.

Points on this clone: The same CDR3 can be traced to other DNA sequences in this sample. This sequence joins TRBV5-1 and TRBJ1-5; D gene uncertain. V lost 0 bases, J lost 4 bases, and 8 bases lay in between. Germline CDR1 SGHRS, CDR2 YFSETQ. The CDR3 spans 14 residues. The CDR3 sequence: CASSLEGGNQPQHF. The CDR3 nucleotides read TGCGCCAGCAGCTTGGAAGGCGGGAATCAGCCCCAGCATTTT.

The chain is built from TRBV5-1 and TRBJ1-1, with a weak D call TRBD1 (6 bases). The CDR3 consists of 11 residues. Trimming shortened V by 4 bases and J by 12 bases, and 13 bases separated the two germline ends. The germline CDR1 and CDR2 sequences are SGHRS and YFSETQ. The CDR3 loop is CASSIQGLSFF. The CDR3 bases are TGCGCCAGCAGCATTCAGGGGCTATCTTTCTTT.

The chain is built from TRBV30 and TRBJ1-5, with D possibly matching TRBD1 (5 bases). The CDR3 is made up of 13 amino acids. Germline V CDR1 and CDR2: GTSNPN, SVGIG (reference sequence). The V end was cut by 3 bases, the J end by 9 bases, with 15 bases between. The CDR3 here is CAWRGGVAGPQHF. DNA for the CDR3: TGTGCCTGGAGGGGAGGGGTAGCAGGGCCCCAGCATTTT.

This chain connects TRBV6-5 to TRBJ2-2; 8 bases agree with TRBD1. The CDR3 has 15 residues. CDR1 and CDR2 from the germline V gene are MNHEY and SVGAGI. V lost 6 bases to trimming and J lost 6 bases; unmatched junction nucleotides: 9. This CDR3 is CASSRTGLLSGELFF. CDR3 DNA: TGTGCCAGCAGCCGGACAGGGCTTCTGTCCGGGGAGCTGTTTTTT.

The chain has TRBV7-2 and TRBJ1-2, with 8 bases that match TRBD1. The germline CDR1 and CDR2 sequences are SGHTA and FQGNSA. The V and J ends lost 0 bases and 1 base, in that order; junction bases with no gene match: 4. This CDR3 is 16 amino acids long. The CDR3 DNA is TGTGCCAGCAGCTTAGCATCAGGGGGCATTAACTATGGCTACACCTTC. Its protein is CASSLASGGINYGYTF.

This sequence joins TRBV27 and TRBJ1-1; 9 nucleotides agree with TRBD1. This CDR3 is built from 16 residues. Germline V gives CDR1 MNHEY, CDR2 SMNVEV (reference sequence). Unmatched junction bases numbered 10, after V lost 3 bases and J lost 5 bases. In DNA, the CDR3 is TGTGCCAGCAGTTTCAAGGCCCCGGGACAGGGAACTGAAGCTTTCTTT. Translating gives CASSFKAPGQGTEAFF.

This chain connects TRBV6-1 to TRBJ2-7, with 9 bases lining up with TRBD2. The CDR3 runs to 15 residues. V trimming: 2 bases; J trimming: 6 bases; junction bases outside the gene matches: 8. Per germline, CDR1 MNHNS and CDR2 SASEGT. The CDR3 nucleotides are TGTGCCAGCAGTGAAATCGCGGGGGGGCTGTCCGAGCAGTACTTC. It encodes CASSEIAGGLSEQYF.

This sequence joins TRBV15 and TRBJ2-2; 8 bases fit TRBD2. The trim removed 9 bases at V and 5 bases at J, leaving 8 bases unmatched. CDR1 is LNHNV, CDR2 YYDKDF, per germline (reference sequence). This CDR3 spans 14 amino acids. DNA for the CDR3: TGTGCCACGTTTGCGGGGGGATGGACCGGGGAGCTGTTTTTT. It codes for CATFAGGWTGELFF. The full variable domain, rest sourced from reference TRBV15 and TRBJ2-2, is DAMVIQNPRYQVTQFGKPVTLSCSQTLNHNVMYWYQQKSSQAPKLLFHYYDKDFNNEADTPDNFQSRRPNTSFCFLDIRSPGLGDTAMYLCATFAGGWTGELFFGEGSRLTVL.

CDR3 sequence (DNA): TGTGCCAGCAGCTCGGACACCGGGGAGCTGTTTTTT. Translation gives CASSSDTGELFF. The rearrangement uses TRBV7-8 and TRBJ2-2, with D unclear. The CDR3 is 12 residues long. Germline V gene data show CDR1 as SGHVS and CDR2 as FQNEAQ. V lost 4 bases and J 3 bases, leaving 3 bases between the germline ends.

This clone has only a few counts. This rearrangement joins TRBV7-2 to TRBJ1-2; 7 bases are a match to TRBD1. The CDR3 has 13 residues. V was clipped by 10 bases and J by 0 bases; unmatched bases: 5. Per germline, CDR1 SGHTA and CDR2 FQGNSA. DNA of the CDR3: TGTGCCACAGAGACAGGGACTAACTATGGCTACACCTTC. As protein: CATETGTNYGYTF.

This chain uses TRBV9 with TRBJ2-7; 13 nucleotides agree with TRBD2. Germline V CDR1 and CDR2: SGDLS, YYNGEE. The V gene end was trimmed by 4 bases and the J gene end by 5 bases; junction bases not matched to a gene: 3. This CDR3 region has 14 residues. The CDR3 nucleotides read TGTGCCAGCAGCAGGACTAGCGGGGGCCACGAGCAGTACTTC. It yields the protein CASSRTSGGHEQYF.

The chain uses TRBV6-5 and TRBJ1-1; D is uncertain. This CDR3 contains 14 residues. Germline loops: CDR1 MNHEY, CDR2 SVGAGI. The ends were cut back, 1 base at V and 0 bases at J, with 6 bases in the middle. The CDR3 DNA follows: TGTGCCAGCAGTTACTACGCAGTGAACACTGAAGCTTTCTTT. Translation: CASSYYAVNTEAFF.

The genes are TRBV7-3 and TRBJ2-6; TRBD2 is a possible D gene (5 bases). CDR1 and CDR2 from the germline V gene are SGHTA and FQGTGA. The CDR3 extends over 15 amino acids. V gave up 7 bases and J gave up 2 bases, with 12 bases separating them. The CDR3, as DNA: TGTGCCAGCACCGACGTCGGGACTGGGGCCAACGTCCTGACTTTC. Amino acids: CASTDVGTGANVLTF.

The chain employs TRBV4-1 and TRBJ1-4; 7 bases match TRBD1. The ends lost 4 bases at V and 4 bases at J; junction bases unmatched: 3. Germline lookup yields CDR1 MGHRA and CDR2 YSYEKL. CDR3 size: 14 residues. The CDR3 nucleotides read TGCGCCAGCAGCCTGACAGGGAATAATGAAAAACTGTTTTTT. Translation: CASSLTGNNEKLFF.

This rearrangement joins TRBV6-6 to TRBJ2-3; D is perhaps TRBD1 (5 bases). Trimming shortened V by 8 bases and J by 4 bases, and 19 bases separated the two germline ends. The CDR3 length is 15 residues. Germline V gives CDR1 MNHNY, CDR2 SVGAGI (reference sequence). CDR3 amino acids: CASGWGRFSADTQYF. CDR3 DNA sequence: TGTGCCAGCGGGTGGGGCCGATTCTCAGCAGATACGCAGTATTTT.

The rearrangement joins TRBV12-5 to TRBJ2-7, with 12 positions matching TRBD1. The CDR3 runs to 16 residues. The ends lost 5 bases at V and 5 bases at J; junction bases unmatched: 10. Germline V gene sequence: CDR1 LGHNT, CDR2 FRNRAP. The CDR3 nucleotides read TGTGCTAGTGGTAACCCGGGACAGGGGGCGTTGCACGAGCAGTACTTC. Translating gives CASGNPGQGALHEQYF.

V gene TRBV7-8 combines with J gene TRBJ2-5; D may be TRBD2 (5 bases). V was shortened by 3 bases and J by 1 base, with 9 bases between the two germline ends. Germline loops: CDR1 SGHVS, CDR2 FQNEAQ. The CDR3 sequence is 14 residues long. The chain's CDR3 is CASSFLASQETQYF. Here the CDR3 DNA reads TGTGCCAGCAGCTTTCTAGCCAGCCAAGAGACCCAGTACTTC.

The rearrangement joins TRBV5-4 to TRBJ2-3, with a weak D call TRBD1 (6 bases). The CDR3 extends over 16 amino acids. Germline CDR1 and CDR2: SGHNT and YYREEE (reference sequence). Deletions cut 4 bases from V and 1 base from J, with 16 bases between. In DNA form, the CDR3 reads TGTGCCAGCAGCGTACAGGGCCAACCCCGCACAGATACGCAGTATTTT. Translated, it gives CASSVQGQPRTDTQYF.